This note documents a single TCR beta chain sequence. The antigen is unknown. The source of the sample is a study of T cells in Graves' hyperthyroidism and ophthalmopathy. Template material for amplifying TCR beta CDR3 regions consisted of RNA transcripts. The HTBI primer set drove a first-round RT-PCR of the TCR CDR3. TCRdb used MiXCR to reprocess the multiplex PCR reads, holding one entry per CDR3 protein. The sample contains around 720,000 distinct CDR3 sequences, roughly 32% of which appear only once. The CDR3 loop spans 14 amino acids. Germline V gives CDR1 SGHAT, CDR2 FQDESV (reference sequence). Points from the study as a whole: In blood, most of the thyroid clonotypes expanded above 0.001 were also present. Ophthalmopathy cases were set apart from stable hyperthyroidism by a 13 V-J model.

Patients were excluded because of uncontrolled infection, other autoimmune disease, pregnancy or lactation. V usage is TRBV11-1 and J usage is TRBJ2-7, with TRBD2 matching 14 bases. The last part of the DNA fits TRBJ2-1 better; the J call may be wrong. Sample: blood. The clonotype originates from a woman in her forties with Graves' hyperthyroidism. The DNA of the CDR3 is TGTGCCAGCAGACCGGGACTAGCGGGGGTGCCGCAGTTCTTC. This translates into CASRPGLAGVPQFF.